The TCR beta chain under discussion was sequenced for a study of shared clonotypes between healthy human individuals. It was CD45RO-negative cells, positively selected for CCR7, that made up naive CD8 cells, with terminally differentiated effector memory CD45RA+ cells excluded. An approximately 200 ng quantity of DNA, 29,000 or so T cell genomes, went into the sorted-subset replicate PCRs. TCRdb's copy holds only in-frame clones and misses some; the assay was immunoSEQ multiplex PCR. This table holds about 2,200,000 clones, about 93% found once. General study results and limits: The authors sampled blood alone, and tissue repertoires likely differ.

This CDR3 contains 14 residues. J lost 4 bases, V lost 7 bases, and 8 bases had no gene match. Germline V gene sequence: CDR1 SQVTM, CDR2 ANQGSEA. Concerning this clone itself: Its antigen is undetermined.

The sequence came from a man aged 18 to 30 in good health. Some clones in this sample may be carry-over from other donors' samples. The V call is TRBV29-1, the J call TRBJ2-1, with TRBD1 matching over 9 bases. Sequenced sample: naive CD8+ T cells from PBMCs. CDR3 loop: CSGGDRVWYNEQFF. The CDR3 nucleotides are TGCAGCGGCGGGGACAGGGTTTGGTACAATGAGCAGTTCTTC.